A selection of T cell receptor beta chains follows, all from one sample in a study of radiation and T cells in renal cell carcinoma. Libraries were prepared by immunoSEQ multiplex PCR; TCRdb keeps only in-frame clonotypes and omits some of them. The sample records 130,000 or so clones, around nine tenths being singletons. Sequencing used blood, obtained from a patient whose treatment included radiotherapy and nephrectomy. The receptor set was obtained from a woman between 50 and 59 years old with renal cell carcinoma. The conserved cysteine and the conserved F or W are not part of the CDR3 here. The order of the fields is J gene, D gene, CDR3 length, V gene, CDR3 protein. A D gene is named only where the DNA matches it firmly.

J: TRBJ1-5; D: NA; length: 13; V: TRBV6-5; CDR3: ASRNNRVADQPQH
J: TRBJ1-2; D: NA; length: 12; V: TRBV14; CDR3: ASSPREAGYGYT
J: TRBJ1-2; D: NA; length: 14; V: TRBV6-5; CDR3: ASSYSDRGHDRGYT
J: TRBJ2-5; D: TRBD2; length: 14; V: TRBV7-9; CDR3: ASSRPGLAGQETQY
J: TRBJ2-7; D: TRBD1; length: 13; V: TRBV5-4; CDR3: ASSLGTGGSYEQY
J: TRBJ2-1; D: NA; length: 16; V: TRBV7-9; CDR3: ASSSGLLSGRSYNEQF
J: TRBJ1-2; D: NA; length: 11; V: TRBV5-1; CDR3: ASSPEGGHGYT
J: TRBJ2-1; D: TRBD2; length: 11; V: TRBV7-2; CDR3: ASSLVAGAEQF
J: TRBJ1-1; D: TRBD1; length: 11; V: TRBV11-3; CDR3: ASSSGTGAEAF
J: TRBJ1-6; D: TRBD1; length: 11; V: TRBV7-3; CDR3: ASSPSGGTGIT
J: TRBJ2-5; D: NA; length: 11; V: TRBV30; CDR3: AWSMGTQETQY
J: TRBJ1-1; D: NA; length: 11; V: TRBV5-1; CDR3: ASSWVMNTEAF
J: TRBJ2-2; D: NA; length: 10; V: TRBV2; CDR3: ASRRNAGELF
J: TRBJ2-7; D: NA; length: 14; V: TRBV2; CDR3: ASTSTRRVGGDEQY
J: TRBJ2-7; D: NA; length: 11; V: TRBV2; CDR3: ASSEIESYEQY
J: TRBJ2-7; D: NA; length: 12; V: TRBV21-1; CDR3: ASSPRGGAYEQY
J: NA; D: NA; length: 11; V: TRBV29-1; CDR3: SVETAVVDEQY
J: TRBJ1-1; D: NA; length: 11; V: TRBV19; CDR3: ATSTTGDTEAF
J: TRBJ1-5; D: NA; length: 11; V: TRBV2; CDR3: ASSAGLSQPQH
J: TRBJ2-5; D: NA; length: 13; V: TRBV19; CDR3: GCSAGGGPQETQY
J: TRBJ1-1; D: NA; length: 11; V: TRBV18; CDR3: ASSPVWNSEAF
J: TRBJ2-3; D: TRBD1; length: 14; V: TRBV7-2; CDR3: ASSLAPGQGADTQY
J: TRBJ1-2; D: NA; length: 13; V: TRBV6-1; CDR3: ASSEAHGLNYGYT
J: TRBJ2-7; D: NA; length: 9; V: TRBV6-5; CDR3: ASSPWDEQY
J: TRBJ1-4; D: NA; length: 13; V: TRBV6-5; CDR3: ASSYERKANEKLF
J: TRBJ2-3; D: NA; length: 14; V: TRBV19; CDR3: ASSIRGALSTDTQY
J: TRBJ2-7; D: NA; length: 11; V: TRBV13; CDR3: ASSTGSVGEQY